This TCR beta chain came from a study of T cells in localized non-small cell lung cancer (dated by TCRdb to the early 2020s). Turning to the overall study: T cell repertoires of some 240 early-stage NSCLC patients were analyzed, with tumors being compared against uninvolved tumor-adjacent lungs. The cohort comprised a few hundred treatment-naïve NSCLC patients with resected, localized lung tumors. The mean age of the NSCLC patients was just over 65 years, with 130 or so men and nearly 110 women. Results the study describes overall, beyond this receptor: Because multi-region tumor sequencing was not performed, intratumor heterogeneity could not be ruled out. Higher T cell density in blood was associated with longer overall survival, whereas higher clonality in adjacent lung was associated with shorter survival. Uninvolved tumor-adjacent lung showed the highest T cell clonality, higher than tumor, which suggests more focused antigenic responses in the uninvolved tumor-adjacent lung. Because of the exploratory design, TCR variables were selected using unadjusted p-values without false-discovery rate correction. A median of around 57 of the top 100 tumor clones turned up in the paired uninvolved adjacent lung, and roughly 30 of those clones also ranked among the top 100 of that same adjacent lung.

Concerning this clone: Its target antigen remains unknown. Base quality data are lacking; no much larger clone is found one base away.

At diagnosis, tumor, uninvolved tumor-adjacent lung and peripheral blood were collected and then preserved as a mix of FFPE and fresh-frozen material. For TCR repertoire profiling, the blood samples were analyzed as peripheral blood mononuclear cells. The immunoSEQ Assay was used to sequence TCR beta CDR3 regions from DNA. As for the original processing: T cell density was computed as TCR beta template counts normalized to usable DNA estimated by amplifying housekeeping genes. Richness was estimated using the preseqR package, with extrapolation to 400,000 templates for PBMC samples and to 120,000 templates for tissue samples. Clonality was taken to be one minus Pielou's evenness. To identify tissue-enriched TCRs, differential abundance testing was run on productive amino-acid clonotypes with a minimum total count of 5 and an alpha of 0.1. Repertoire overlap between compartments was quantified with the Jaccard Index and Morisita Overlap Index. GLIPH grouped TCR beta CDR3s together with public tetramer-defined viral CDR3s, and a viral motif had to include at least three viral sequences and show V-gene enrichment. As stored in TCRdb, this immuneACCESS dataset retains in-frame rearrangements with V and J assigned. A fraction of the clones does not appear; measured against another copy, unresolved V genes explain less than half of the discrepancy, and the remainder lacks a known reason. V and J calls and clone size follow that table, whereas D and trimming were derived from the DNA. Recorded for this sample are some 130,000 clones; approximately 88% of them occurred a single time. The ten largest make up around 1.8% of the sample.

The germline V and J ends show losses of 2 bases and 8 bases respectively, and no gene match explains 8 bases of the junction. The germline V gene (reference sequence) sets CDR1 to LNHDA and CDR2 to SQIVND. Reading from cysteine to phenylalanine, the CDR3 counts 17 amino acids. The sequence is cut down to CDR3 DNA, 51 bases in frame from base 1. Recombination linked TRBV19 to TRBJ2-1, with 14 bases aligning to TRBD2. This sequence originates from a female donor older than 55 with stage I lung adenocarcinoma. The input for sequencing was peripheral blood, taken before any cancer treatment. Read as DNA, the sequence is TGTGCCAGTAGTATAATCCCGGGACTAGCGGGAGTCTATGAGCAGTTCTTC. Its protein is CASSIIPGLAGVYEQFF.